These 29 T cell receptor beta chains share one sample of origin, sequenced in a study of blood T cell repertoires in COVID-19. The table came from immunoSEQ multiplex PCR; TCRdb's copy has only in-frame clones and leaves some out. The sample contains around 65,000 clones, more than 60% of which appear only once. Sequencing was done on a sample of peripheral blood. Receptors were obtained from a woman at least 80 years old with active or convalescent COVID-19.

This chain uses TRBV15 with TRBJ1-2; D is possibly TRBD1 (6 bases). The germline V and J ends were trimmed by 2 bases and 7 bases, with 8 bases remaining between them. CDR3 length equals 12 residues. CDR1 is LNHNV, CDR2 YYDKDF, per germline (reference sequence). CDR3: CATSRNRAGYTF. The CDR3 DNA reads as TGTGCCACCAGCAGAAACAGGGCTGGCTACACCTTC.

The genes are TRBV9 and TRBJ2-7, with 8 positions matching TRBD2. Looked up from germline, CDR1 is SGDLS and CDR2 is YYNGEE. V lost 0 bases to trimming and J lost 3 bases; unmatched junction nucleotides: 8. The CDR3 length is 16 residues. The CDR3 DNA sequence: TGTGCCAGCAGCGTAGGTGAGCGGGGGTTGATCTACGAGCAGTACTTC. This gives the protein CASSVGERGLIYEQYF.

The V gene is TRBV25-1, the J gene TRBJ1-6, with 8 bases identical to TRBD1. J was trimmed by 10 bases and V by 3 bases; bases with no gene match: 2. This CDR3 spans 13 amino acids. From germline, CDR1 is MGHDK and CDR2 SYGVNS. The CDR3 is CASSDRGRSPLHF. DNA of the CDR3: TGTGCCAGCAGTGACAGGGGGCGGTCACCCCTCCACTTT.

The chain couples TRBV3-1 (or the pseudogene TRBV3-2) to TRBJ1-2, with TRBD1 matching 11 bases. Germline V gene sequence: CDR1 LGHDT, CDR2 YNNKEL (reference sequence). The CDR3 totals 17 residues. After removal of 4 bases from V and 5 bases from J, the junction contained 12 bases not matched to a gene. The CDR3 bases are TGTGCCAGCAGCCCCTATATAACCGGGACAGGGGGATATGGCTACACCTTC. Translated: CASSPYITGTGGYGYTF.

The rearrangement joins TRBV11-3 to TRBJ2-1; 7 bases agree with TRBD1. With 0 bases clipped from V and 0 bases from J, the junction kept 5 bases outside the gene matches. CDR3 length: 17 amino acids. Germline loops: CDR1 SGHNT, CDR2 YENEEA. In nucleotides, the CDR3 is TGTGCCAGCAGCTTAGATCGAGGGGGCAGCTCCTACAATGAGCAGTTCTTC. This translates into CASSLDRGGSSYNEQFF. The variable domain in full, completed from reference TRBV11-3 and TRBJ2-1, reads EAGVVQSPRYKIIEKKQPVAFWCNPISGHNTLYWYLQNLGQGPELLIRYENEEAVDDSQLPKDRFSAERLKGVDSTLKIQPAELGDSAVYLCASSLDRGGSSYNEQFFGPGTRLTVL.

This sequence joins TRBV19 and TRBJ1-4; weak D call: TRBD1 (5 bases). V lost 3 bases to trimming and J lost 4 bases, with 9 bases between them. This CDR3 is 14 amino acids long. Germline V gene data show CDR1 as LNHDA and CDR2 as SQIVND (reference sequence). CDR3 residues: CASSMDTLNEKLFF. The CDR3 DNA reads as TGTGCCAGTAGTATGGACACTCTTAATGAAAAACTGTTTTTT.

The chain joins TRBV14 to TRBJ2-5; 8 nucleotides agree with TRBD2. The CDR3 runs 13 residues. The V and J ends lost 2 bases and 7 bases, in that order; junction bases with no gene match: 3. The germline V gene has CDR1 SGHDN and CDR2 FVKESK. This CDR3 reads CASSQYGGATQYF. Written as DNA, the CDR3 is TGTGCCAGCAGCCAATACGGGGGGGCGACCCAGTACTTC.

The V gene is TRBV3-1 (or the pseudogene TRBV3-2), the J gene TRBJ1-2; 7 positions match TRBD1. The CDR3 consists of 14 residues. Looked up from germline, CDR1 is LGHDT and CDR2 is YNNKEL (reference sequence). The V and J ends lost 1 base and 8 bases, in that order; junction bases with no gene match: 7. The CDR3 here is CASSQGATGQGYTF. DNA of the CDR3: TGTGCCAGCAGCCAAGGCGCGACAGGGCAGGGCTACACCTTC.

The chain links TRBV28 to TRBJ1-5, with a possible D match to TRBD1 (6 bases). The V gene lost 5 bases and the J gene lost 4 bases, with 21 bases spanning the gap. The CDR3 contains 17 residues. Germline lookup yields CDR1 MDHEN and CDR2 SYDVKM. The CDR3 reads CASSPRLHRVKNQPQHF. The CDR3 DNA reads TGTGCCAGCAGTCCGCGGCTCCACAGGGTCAAAAATCAGCCCCAGCATTTT.

This sequence joins TRBV5-1 and TRBJ2-3; 8 nucleotides line up with TRBD1. The germline V gene has CDR1 SGHRS and CDR2 YFSETQ. V shed 0 bases and J 2 bases; nucleotides not matched to a gene: 5. The CDR3 loop spans 16 amino acids. The CDR3 spells CASSLDGTGHTDTQYF. The DNA of the CDR3 is TGCGCCAGCAGCTTGGACGGGACAGGCCACACAGATACGCAGTATTTT.

The chain carries TRBV2 and TRBJ1-2; no definite D call. V shed 4 bases and J shed 8 bases, with 17 bases lying between them. This CDR3 has 14 amino acids. Germline V gene data show CDR1 as SNHLY and CDR2 as FYNNEI. CDR3 amino acids: CASSGDIEIWGYTF. The CDR3 region has the DNA TGTGCCAGCAGTGGAGACATAGAAATCTGGGGCTACACCTTC.

The chain combines TRBV13 with TRBJ1-1, with unresolved D. The CDR3 has 13 residues. Germline-derived CDR1 and CDR2 are PRHDT and FYEKMQ (reference sequence). V was clipped by 2 bases and J by 3 bases, with 7 bases between them. CDR3 sequence: CASSLNSYTEAFF. The CDR3 nucleotides are TGTGCCAGCAGCTTAAATAGCTACACTGAAGCTTTCTTT.

This clone was detected only a few times. The gene calls are TRBV19 and TRBJ1-2; D is perhaps TRBD1 (6 bases). Trimming cost V 2 bases and J 4 bases, with 14 bases left between them. Germline V lookup: CDR1 LNHDA, CDR2 SQIVND (reference sequence). The CDR3 has 15 amino acids. Here the CDR3 reads CASSINAGAGYGYTF. The CDR3 coding sequence is TGTGCCAGTAGTATAAATGCAGGGGCGGGCTATGGCTACACCTTC.

This clone occurred once. The chain joins TRBV5-1 to TRBJ2-7; the D gene is possibly TRBD2 (6 bases). This CDR3 is 13 amino acids long. Germline CDR1 is SGHRS and CDR2 is YFSETQ. Trimming shortened V by 4 bases and J by 3 bases, and 11 bases separated the two germline ends. This chain's CDR3 is CASSHPGGYEQYF. CDR3 bases: TGCGCCAGCAGCCATCCCGGGGGCTACGAGCAGTACTTC.

This clone occurred once. The J gene is TRBJ2-3, the V gene TRBV24-1, with D possibly matching TRBD2 (5 bases). From germline, CDR1 is KGHDR and CDR2 SFDVKD. The germline V and J ends were trimmed by 2 bases and 5 bases, with 10 bases remaining between them. CDR3 length: 14 amino acids. The CDR3 spells CATSDSLAGDTQYF. CDR3 bases: TGTGCCACCAGTGATTCCCTAGCTGGAGATACGCAGTATTTT.

V is TRBV5-1 and J is TRBJ1-1; D is unclear. V was shortened by 0 bases and J by 1 base, with 10 bases between the two germline ends. Germline-derived CDR1 and CDR2 are SGHRS and YFSETQ. This CDR3 has 15 residues. This CDR3 is CASSLDSGRNTEAFF. The CDR3 nucleotides read TGCGCCAGCAGCTTGGACAGTGGAAGGAACACTGAAGCTTTCTTT.

J is TRBJ1-1 and V is TRBV2, with 9 positions matching TRBD1. Losses at the gene ends were 5 bases for V and 0 bases for J; bases not matched to a gene: 22. CDR3 size: 21 residues. Germline CDR1 SNHLY, CDR2 FYNNEI. In DNA form, the CDR3 reads TGTGCCAGCAGTCTACCTCCACAGGGGGCGCTTAGACAACCCATGAACACTGAAGCTTTCTTT. It specifies CASSLPPQGALRQPMNTEAFF.

The chain is built from TRBV19 and TRBJ1-2, with 9 bases fitting TRBD1. CDR1 and CDR2 from the germline V gene are LNHDA and SQIVND (reference sequence). Trimming at V came to 5 bases and at J to 7 bases, leaving 11 bases not matched to a gene. This CDR3 region has 15 residues. CDR3 coding DNA: TGTGCCAGTAGTCCGAGGACAGGGGATCGTTCTGGCTACACCTTC. Its translation is CASSPRTGDRSGYTF.

The chain is built from TRBV5-6 and TRBJ1-6, with 9 bases fitting TRBD1. CDR1 SGHDT and CDR2 YYEEEE come from the germline V gene. V trimming: 2 bases; J trimming: 8 bases; junction bases outside the gene matches: 5. The length of the CDR3 is 15 residues. For the CDR3, the DNA is TGTGCCAGCAGCTTCTCGACAGGGGGGCATTCACCCCTCCACTTT. It is translated as CASSFSTGGHSPLHF. The variable domain in full, completed from reference TRBV5-6 and TRBJ1-6, reads DAGVTQSPTHLIKTRGQQVTLRCSPKSGHDTVSWYQQALGQGPQFIFQYYEEEERQRGNFPDRFSGHQFPNYSSELNVNALLLGDSALYLCASSFSTGGHSPLHFGNGTRLTVT.

The J gene is TRBJ1-6, the V gene TRBV6-5; D gene unclear. V gave up 6 bases and J gave up 7 bases, with 13 bases separating them. Germline CDR1 reads MNHEY; CDR2 reads SVGAGI. This CDR3 region has 14 residues. CDR3 protein: CASSLPPPNSPLHF. The CDR3 DNA reads TGTGCCAGCAGCCTACCCCCCCCCAATTCACCCCTCCACTTT.

This chain links TRBV6-5 with TRBJ1-4; D unclear. The CDR3 is made up of 13 amino acids. Germline V CDR1 and CDR2: MNHEY, SVGAGI. Trimming removed 7 bases at V and 3 bases at J, with 9 bases between. This CDR3 reads CASTRTPNEKLFF. The DNA of the CDR3 is TGTGCCAGCACAAGGACTCCTAATGAAAAACTGTTTTTT.

This chain links TRBV6-5 with TRBJ2-1, with TRBD2 matching over 10 bases. CDR3 length: 16 residues. Germline CDR1 and CDR2: MNHEY and SVGAGI. Unmatched junction bases numbered 6, after V lost 0 bases and J lost 7 bases. CDR3 sequence reads: CASSYSSGGAGNEQFF. In DNA, the CDR3 is TGTGCCAGCAGTTACTCCAGCGGGGGGGCCGGGAATGAGCAGTTCTTC.

The chain links TRBV7-9 to TRBJ2-7; D may be TRBD1 (7 bases). Germline lookup yields CDR1 SEHNR and CDR2 FQNEAQ (reference sequence). This CDR3 region has 15 residues. Trimming removed 2 bases from V and 6 bases from J, with 17 bases in between. This CDR3 reads CASSLQGGPIGEQYF. The CDR3 DNA is TGTGCCAGCAGCTTACAGGGGGGCCCCATCGGCGAGCAGTACTTC.

The chain employs TRBV6-5 and TRBJ1-3; TRBD1 might be the D (5 bases). This CDR3 contains 16 residues. Trimming stripped 4 bases from V and 0 bases from J, with 13 bases between. Germline CDR1 MNHEY, CDR2 SVGAGI. This CDR3 is CASSWAGRSSGNTIYF. Here the CDR3 DNA reads TGTGCCAGCAGTTGGGCAGGGCGGAGCTCTGGAAACACCATATATTTT.

This clone appeared once. The chain is built from TRBV2 and TRBJ2-2; D perhaps matches TRBD1 (6 bases). In germline, CDR1 is SNHLY, CDR2 FYNNEI. Trimming pared 6 bases from V and 1 base from J, leaving 15 bases between. The CDR3 sequence is 16 residues long. The CDR3 spells CASRPGTSLNTGELFF. Written as DNA, the CDR3 is TGTGCCAGCAGGCCCGGGACAAGTCTGAACACCGGGGAGCTGTTTTTT.

The chain combines TRBV7-3 with TRBJ1-3; D perhaps matches TRBD1 (5 bases). Germline V gene data show CDR1 as SGHTA and CDR2 as FQGTGA. The CDR3 is 16 residues long. The V and J ends lost 2 bases and 2 bases respectively, with 13 bases between them. CDR3 amino acids: CASSLVRVSPGNTIYF. DNA for the CDR3: TGTGCCAGCAGCTTAGTCAGGGTCTCACCTGGAAACACCATATATTTT.

The chain combines TRBV6-6 with TRBJ1-1; 11 nucleotides match TRBD1. Per germline, CDR1 MNHNY and CDR2 SVGAGI (reference sequence). The CDR3 has 14 amino acids. V gave up 0 bases and J gave up 6 bases; unmatched junction bases: 0. The CDR3: CASSYSGQGAEAFF. In nucleotides, the CDR3 is TGTGCCAGCAGTTACTCGGGACAGGGGGCTGAAGCTTTCTTT.

The chain is built from TRBV5-1 and TRBJ2-1; 8 nucleotides match TRBD1. Germline loops: CDR1 SGHRS, CDR2 YFSETQ. With 5 bases clipped from V and 2 bases from J, the junction kept 6 bases outside the gene matches. The CDR3 extends over 15 amino acids. The chain's CDR3 is CASRLGQGTYNEQFF. As DNA, the CDR3 is TGCGCCAGCAGATTAGGACAGGGCACCTACAATGAGCAGTTCTTC.

In its sample, this clone was seen a few times. The gene calls are TRBV5-1 and TRBJ1-2; D is perhaps TRBD1 (6 bases). Trimming left V 4 bases short and J 7 bases short, with 20 bases between. CDR3 length: 15 amino acids. Germline V gives CDR1 SGHRS, CDR2 YFSETQ. For the CDR3, the DNA is TGCGCCAGCAGCACAACAGGGCAAAGCGGTTTTGGCTACACCTTC. Amino acids: CASSTTGQSGFGYTF.